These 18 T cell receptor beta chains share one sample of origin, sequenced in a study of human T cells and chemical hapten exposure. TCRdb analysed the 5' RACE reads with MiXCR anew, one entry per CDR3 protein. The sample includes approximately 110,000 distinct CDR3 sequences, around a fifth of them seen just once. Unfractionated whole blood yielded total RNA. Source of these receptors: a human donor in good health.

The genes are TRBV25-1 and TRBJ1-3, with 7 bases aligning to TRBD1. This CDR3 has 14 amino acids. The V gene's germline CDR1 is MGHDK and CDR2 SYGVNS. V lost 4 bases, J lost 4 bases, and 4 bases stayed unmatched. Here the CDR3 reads CASSATGRGNTIYF. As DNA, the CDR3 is TGTGCCAGCAGTGCGACAGGGAGAGGAAACACCATATATTTT.

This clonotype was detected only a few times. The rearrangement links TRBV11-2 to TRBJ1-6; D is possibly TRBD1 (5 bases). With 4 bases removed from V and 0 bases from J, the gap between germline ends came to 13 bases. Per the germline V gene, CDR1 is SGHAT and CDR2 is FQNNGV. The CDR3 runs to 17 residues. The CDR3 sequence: CASSSGHLSSYNSPLHF. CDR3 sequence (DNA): TGTGCCAGCAGCTCTGGACACCTGAGCTCCTATAATTCACCCCTCCACTTT. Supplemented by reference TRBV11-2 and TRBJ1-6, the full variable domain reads EAGVAQSPRYKIIEKRQSVAFWCNPISGHATLYWYQQILGQGPKLLIQFQNNGVVDDSQLPKDRFSAERLKGVDSTLKIQPAKLEDSAVYLCASSSGHLSSYNSPLHFGNGTRLTVT.

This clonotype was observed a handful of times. CDR3 in amino acids: CASSPLAGGPGDTQYF. The CDR3 bases are TGTGCCAGCAGTCCGCTAGCGGGAGGGCCCGGAGATACGCAGTATTTT. The V call is TRBV28, the J call TRBJ2-3; 12 bases agree with TRBD2. The ends lost 5 bases at V and 5 bases at J; junction bases unmatched: 8. Germline lookup yields CDR1 MDHEN and CDR2 SYDVKM. The CDR3 is 16 residues long.

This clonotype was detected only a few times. CDR3 nucleotides: TGTGCCAGCAGTGTTGGGGGGAAGAACACTGAAGCTTTCTTT. Residues: CASSVGGKNTEAFF. This chain connects TRBV6-1 to TRBJ1-1; D might be TRBD1 (5 bases). The V gene's germline CDR1 is MNHNS and CDR2 SASEGT. The CDR3 is made up of 14 amino acids. The V gene lost 4 bases and the J gene lost 1 base, with 10 bases spanning the gap.

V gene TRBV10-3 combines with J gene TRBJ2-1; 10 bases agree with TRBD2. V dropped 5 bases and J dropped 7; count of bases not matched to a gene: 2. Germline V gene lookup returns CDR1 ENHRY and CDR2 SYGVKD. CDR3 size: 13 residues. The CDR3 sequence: CAISLAGVNEQFF. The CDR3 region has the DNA TGTGCCATCAGTCTAGCGGGGGTTAATGAGCAGTTCTTC.

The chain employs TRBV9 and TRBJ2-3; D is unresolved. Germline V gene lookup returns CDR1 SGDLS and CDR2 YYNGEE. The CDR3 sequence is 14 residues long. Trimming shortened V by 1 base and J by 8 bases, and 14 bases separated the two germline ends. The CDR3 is CASSVIGDQGTQYF. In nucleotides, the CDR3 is TGTGCCAGCAGCGTAATTGGCGACCAAGGTACGCAGTATTTT.

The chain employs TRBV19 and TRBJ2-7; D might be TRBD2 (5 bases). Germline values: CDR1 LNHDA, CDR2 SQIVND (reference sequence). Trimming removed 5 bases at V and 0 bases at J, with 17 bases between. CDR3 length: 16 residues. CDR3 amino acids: CASSPPRATSSYEQYF. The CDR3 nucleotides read TGTGCCAGTAGTCCACCGAGGGCTACGAGCTCCTACGAGCAGTACTTC.

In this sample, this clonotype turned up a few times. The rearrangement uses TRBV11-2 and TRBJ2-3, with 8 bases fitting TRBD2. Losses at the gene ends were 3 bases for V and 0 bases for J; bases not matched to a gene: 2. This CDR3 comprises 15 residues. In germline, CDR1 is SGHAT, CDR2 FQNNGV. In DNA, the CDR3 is TGTGCCAGCAGCTTTGAGCGGGGGAGCACAGATACGCAGTATTTT. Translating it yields CASSFERGSTDTQYF.

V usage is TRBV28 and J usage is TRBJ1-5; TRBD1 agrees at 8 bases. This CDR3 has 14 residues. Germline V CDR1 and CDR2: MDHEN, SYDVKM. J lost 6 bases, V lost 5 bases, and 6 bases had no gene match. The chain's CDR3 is CASSLDRGGQPQHF. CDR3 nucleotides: TGTGCCAGCAGTCTCGACAGGGGAGGTCAGCCCCAGCATTTT.

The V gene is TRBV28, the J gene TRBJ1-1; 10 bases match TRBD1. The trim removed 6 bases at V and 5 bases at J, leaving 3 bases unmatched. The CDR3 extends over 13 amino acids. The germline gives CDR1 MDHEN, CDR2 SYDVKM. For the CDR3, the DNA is TGTGCCAGCAGGACAGGGGGCCGAACTGAAGCTTTCTTT. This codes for CASRTGGRTEAFF.

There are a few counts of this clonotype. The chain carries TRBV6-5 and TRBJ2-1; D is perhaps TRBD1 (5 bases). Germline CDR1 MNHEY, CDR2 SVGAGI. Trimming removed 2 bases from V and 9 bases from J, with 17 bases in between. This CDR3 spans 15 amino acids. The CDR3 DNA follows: TGTGCCAGCAGTTACCTTTCAGGGAAAATCGGTGAGCAGTTCTTC. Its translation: CASSYLSGKIGEQFF.

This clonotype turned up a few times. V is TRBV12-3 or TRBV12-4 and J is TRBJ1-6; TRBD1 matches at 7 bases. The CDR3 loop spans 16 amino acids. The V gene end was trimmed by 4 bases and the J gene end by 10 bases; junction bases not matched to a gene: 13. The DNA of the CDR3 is TGTGCCAGCAGTTATCTTACGACAGGGCCGCGGTCACCCCTCCACTTT. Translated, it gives CASSYLTTGPRSPLHF.

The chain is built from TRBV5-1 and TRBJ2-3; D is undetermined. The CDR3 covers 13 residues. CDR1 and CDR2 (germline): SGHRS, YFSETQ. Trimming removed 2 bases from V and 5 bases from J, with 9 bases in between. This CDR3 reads CASSFNYRDTQYF. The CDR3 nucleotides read TGCGCCAGCAGCTTTAACTATCGAGATACGCAGTATTTT.

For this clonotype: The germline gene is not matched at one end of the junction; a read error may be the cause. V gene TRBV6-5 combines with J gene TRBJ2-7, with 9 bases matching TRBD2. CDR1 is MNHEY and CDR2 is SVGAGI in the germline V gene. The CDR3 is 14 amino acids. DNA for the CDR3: TGTGCCAGCACTTACCCGCGGGAGGGAGGCGAGCAGTACTTC. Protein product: CASTYPREGGEQYF.

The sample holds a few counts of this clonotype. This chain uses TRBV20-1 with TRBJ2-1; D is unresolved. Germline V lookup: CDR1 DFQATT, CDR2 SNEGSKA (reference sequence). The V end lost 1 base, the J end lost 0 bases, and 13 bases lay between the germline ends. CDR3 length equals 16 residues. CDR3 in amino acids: CSARALPQSSYNEQFF. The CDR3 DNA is TGCAGTGCTAGAGCCCTCCCCCAAAGCTCCTACAATGAGCAGTTCTTC.

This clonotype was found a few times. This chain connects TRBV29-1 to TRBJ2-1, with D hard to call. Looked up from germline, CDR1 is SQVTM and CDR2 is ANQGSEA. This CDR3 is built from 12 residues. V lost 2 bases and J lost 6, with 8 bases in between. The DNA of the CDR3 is TGCAGCGTTGAAAGTCAGTTCAATGAGCAGTTCTTC. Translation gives CSVESQFNEQFF.

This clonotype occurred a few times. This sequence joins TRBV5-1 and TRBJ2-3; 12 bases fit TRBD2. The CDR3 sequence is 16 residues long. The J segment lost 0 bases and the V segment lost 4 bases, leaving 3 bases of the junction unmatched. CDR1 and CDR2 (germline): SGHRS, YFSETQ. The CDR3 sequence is CASSRTSGTSTDTQYF. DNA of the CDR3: TGCGCCAGCAGCCGGACTAGCGGGACAAGCACAGATACGCAGTATTTT.

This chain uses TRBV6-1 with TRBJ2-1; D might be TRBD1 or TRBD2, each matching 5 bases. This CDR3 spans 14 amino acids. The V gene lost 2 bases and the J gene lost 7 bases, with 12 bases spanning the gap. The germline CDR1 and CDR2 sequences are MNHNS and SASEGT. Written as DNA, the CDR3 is TGTGCCAGCAGTGAAAGGGCCTGGGGGAATGAGCAGTTCTTC. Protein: CASSERAWGNEQFF.